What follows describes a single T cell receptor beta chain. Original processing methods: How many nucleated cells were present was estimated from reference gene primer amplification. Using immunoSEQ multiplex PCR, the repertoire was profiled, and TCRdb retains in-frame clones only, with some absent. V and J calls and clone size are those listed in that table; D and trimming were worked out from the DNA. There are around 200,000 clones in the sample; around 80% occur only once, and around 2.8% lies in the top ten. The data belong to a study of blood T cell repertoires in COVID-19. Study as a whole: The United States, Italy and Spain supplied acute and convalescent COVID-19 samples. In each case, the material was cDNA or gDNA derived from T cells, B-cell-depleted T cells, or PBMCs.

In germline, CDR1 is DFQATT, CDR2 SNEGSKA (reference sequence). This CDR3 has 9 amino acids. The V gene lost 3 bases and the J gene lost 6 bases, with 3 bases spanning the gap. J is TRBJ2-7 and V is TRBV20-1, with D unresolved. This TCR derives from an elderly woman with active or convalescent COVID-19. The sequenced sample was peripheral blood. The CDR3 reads CSARAEQYF. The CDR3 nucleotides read TGCAGTGCTAGGGCCGAGCAGTACTTC.